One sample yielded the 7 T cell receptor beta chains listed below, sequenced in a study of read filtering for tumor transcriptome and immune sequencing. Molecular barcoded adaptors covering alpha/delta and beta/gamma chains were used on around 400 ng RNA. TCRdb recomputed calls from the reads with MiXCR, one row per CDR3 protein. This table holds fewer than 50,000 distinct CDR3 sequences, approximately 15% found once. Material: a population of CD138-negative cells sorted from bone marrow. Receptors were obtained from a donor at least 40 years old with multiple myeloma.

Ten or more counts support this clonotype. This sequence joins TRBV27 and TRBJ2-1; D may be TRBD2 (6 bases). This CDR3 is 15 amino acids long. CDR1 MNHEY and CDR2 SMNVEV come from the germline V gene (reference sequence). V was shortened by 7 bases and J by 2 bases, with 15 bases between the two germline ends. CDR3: CASTPFSGTYNEQFF. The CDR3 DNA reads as TGTGCCAGCACCCCGTTTAGCGGTACCTACAATGAGCAGTTCTTC.

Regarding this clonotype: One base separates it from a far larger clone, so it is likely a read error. Written as DNA, the CDR3 is TGTGCCAGCAGCCAAAGTCCCCCACCAAGGGAGCAGTTCTTC. This sequence encodes CASSQSPPPREQFF. The rearrangement uses TRBV6-1 and TRBJ2-1, with D unresolved. Between the trimmed V and J ends, which lost 6 bases and 10 bases, there was a span of 19 bases. The CDR3 is 14 residues long. Germline values: CDR1 MNHNS, CDR2 SASEGT.

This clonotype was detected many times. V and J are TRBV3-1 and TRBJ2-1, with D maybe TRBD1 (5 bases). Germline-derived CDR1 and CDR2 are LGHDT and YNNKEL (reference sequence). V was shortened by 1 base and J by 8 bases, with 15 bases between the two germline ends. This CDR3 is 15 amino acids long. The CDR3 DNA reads TGTGCCAGCAGCCAAGTGCGGACACCACGGGATGAGCAGTTCTTC. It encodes CASSQVRTPRDEQFF.

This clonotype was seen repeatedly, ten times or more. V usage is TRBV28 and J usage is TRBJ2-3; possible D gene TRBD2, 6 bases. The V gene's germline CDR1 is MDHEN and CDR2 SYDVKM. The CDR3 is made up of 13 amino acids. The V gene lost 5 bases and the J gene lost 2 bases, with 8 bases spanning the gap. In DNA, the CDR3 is TGTGCCAGCAGTGGGGACTTCACAGATACGCAGTATTTT. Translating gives CASSGDFTDTQYF.

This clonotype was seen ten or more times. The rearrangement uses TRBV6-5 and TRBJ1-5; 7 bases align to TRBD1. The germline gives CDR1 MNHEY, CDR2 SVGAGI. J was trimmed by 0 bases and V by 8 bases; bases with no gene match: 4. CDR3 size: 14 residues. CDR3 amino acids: CASRDSNSNQPQHF. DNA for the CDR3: TGTGCCAGCCGGGACAGCAATAGCAATCAGCCCCAGCATTTT.

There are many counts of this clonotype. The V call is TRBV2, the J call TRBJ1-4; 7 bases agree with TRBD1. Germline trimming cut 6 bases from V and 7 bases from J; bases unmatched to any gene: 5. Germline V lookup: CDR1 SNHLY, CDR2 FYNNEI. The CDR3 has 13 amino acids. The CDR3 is CASSGQAGEKLFF. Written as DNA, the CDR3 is TGTGCCAGCAGCGGACAGGCGGGTGAAAAACTGTTTTTT. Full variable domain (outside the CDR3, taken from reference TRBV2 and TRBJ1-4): EPEVTQTPSHQVTQMGQEVILRCVPISNHLYFYWYRQILGQKVEFLVSFYNNEISEKSEIFDDQFSVERPDGSNFTLKIRSTKLEDSAMYFCASSGQAGEKLFFGSGTQLSVL.

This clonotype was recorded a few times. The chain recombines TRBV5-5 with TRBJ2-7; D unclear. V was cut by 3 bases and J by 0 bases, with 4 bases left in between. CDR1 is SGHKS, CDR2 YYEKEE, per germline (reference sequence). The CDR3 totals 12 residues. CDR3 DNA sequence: TGTGCCAGCAGCTATACCTCCTACGAGCAGTACTTC. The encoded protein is CASSYTSYEQYF. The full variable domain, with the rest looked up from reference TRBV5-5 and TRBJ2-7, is DAGVTQSPTHLIKTRGQQVTLRCSPISGHKSVSWYQQVLGQGPQFIFQYYEKEERGRGNFPDRFSARQFPNYSSELNVNALLLGDSALYLCASSYTSYEQYFGPGTRLTVT.